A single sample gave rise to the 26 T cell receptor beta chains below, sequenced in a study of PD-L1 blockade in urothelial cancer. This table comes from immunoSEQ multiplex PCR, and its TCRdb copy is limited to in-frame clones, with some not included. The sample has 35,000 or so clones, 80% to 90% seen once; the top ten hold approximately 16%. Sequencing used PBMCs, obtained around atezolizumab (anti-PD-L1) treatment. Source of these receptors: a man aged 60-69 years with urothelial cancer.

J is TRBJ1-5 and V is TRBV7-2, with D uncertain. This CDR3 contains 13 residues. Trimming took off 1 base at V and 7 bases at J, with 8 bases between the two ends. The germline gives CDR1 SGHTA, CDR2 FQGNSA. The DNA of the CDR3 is TGTGCCAGCAGCTTAGTTAAGAGCCAGCCCCAGCATTTT. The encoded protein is CASSLVKSQPQHF.

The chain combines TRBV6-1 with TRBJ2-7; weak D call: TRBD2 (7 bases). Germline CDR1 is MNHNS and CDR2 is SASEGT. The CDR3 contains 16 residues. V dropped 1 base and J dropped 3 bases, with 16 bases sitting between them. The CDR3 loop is CASSEVGKGGFYEQYF. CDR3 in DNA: TGTGCCAGCAGTGAAGTCGGTAAGGGGGGGTTCTACGAGCAGTACTTC.

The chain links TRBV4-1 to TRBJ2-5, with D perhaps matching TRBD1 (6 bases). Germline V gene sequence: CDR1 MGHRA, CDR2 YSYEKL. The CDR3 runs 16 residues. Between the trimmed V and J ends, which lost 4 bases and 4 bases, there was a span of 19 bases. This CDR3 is CASSRSQGFAGETQYF. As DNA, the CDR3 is TGCGCCAGCAGCCGGTCCCAGGGGTTCGCGGGAGAGACCCAGTACTTC.

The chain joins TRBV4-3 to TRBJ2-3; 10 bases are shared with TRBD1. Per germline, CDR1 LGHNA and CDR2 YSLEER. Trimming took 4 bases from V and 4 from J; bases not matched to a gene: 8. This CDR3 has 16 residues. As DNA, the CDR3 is TGCGCCAGCAGCCCAGGACAGGGGGGTCTAGCAGATACGCAGTATTTT. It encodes CASSPGQGGLADTQYF.

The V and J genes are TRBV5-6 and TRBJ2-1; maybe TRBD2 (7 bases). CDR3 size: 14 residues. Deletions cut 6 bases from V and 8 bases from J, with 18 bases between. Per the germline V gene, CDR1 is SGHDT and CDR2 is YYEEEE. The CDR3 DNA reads TGTGCCAGCACCCAGGGGCGGGAGCTCTATGAGCAGTTCTTC. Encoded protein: CASTQGRELYEQFF.

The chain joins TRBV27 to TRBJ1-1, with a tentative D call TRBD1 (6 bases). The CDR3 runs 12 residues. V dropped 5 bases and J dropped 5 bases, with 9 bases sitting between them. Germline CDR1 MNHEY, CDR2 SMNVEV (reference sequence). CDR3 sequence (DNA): TGTGCCAGCAGTAGAGGACAGACTGAAGCTTTCTTT. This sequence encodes CASSRGQTEAFF.

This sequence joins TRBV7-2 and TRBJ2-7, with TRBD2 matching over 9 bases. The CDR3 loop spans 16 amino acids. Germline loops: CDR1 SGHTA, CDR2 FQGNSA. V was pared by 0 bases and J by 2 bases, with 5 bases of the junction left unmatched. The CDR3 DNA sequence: TGTGCCAGCAGCTTAGCTGTAGCGGGAGTTGCCTACGAGCAGTACTTC. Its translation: CASSLAVAGVAYEQYF.

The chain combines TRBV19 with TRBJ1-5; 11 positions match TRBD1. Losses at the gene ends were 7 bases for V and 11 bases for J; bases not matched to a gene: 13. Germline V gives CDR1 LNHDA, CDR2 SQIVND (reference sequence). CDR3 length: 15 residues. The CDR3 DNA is TGTGCCAGTAATCCGGGACAGGGGGGTGGAAGGGCCCAGCATTTT. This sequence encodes CASNPGQGGGRAQHF.

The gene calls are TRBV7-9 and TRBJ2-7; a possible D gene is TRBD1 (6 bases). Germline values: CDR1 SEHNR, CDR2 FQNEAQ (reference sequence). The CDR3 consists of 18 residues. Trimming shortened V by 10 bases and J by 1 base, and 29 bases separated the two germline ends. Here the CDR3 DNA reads TGTGCCAACCCGCAACCTGAGGGAACAGGGAAATTTTCCTACGAGCAGTACTTC. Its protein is CANPQPEGTGKFSYEQYF.

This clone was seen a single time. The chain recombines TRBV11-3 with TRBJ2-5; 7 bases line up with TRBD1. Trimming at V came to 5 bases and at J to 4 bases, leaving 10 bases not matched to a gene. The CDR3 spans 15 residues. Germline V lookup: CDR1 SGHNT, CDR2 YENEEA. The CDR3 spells CASSRGQAIVETQYF. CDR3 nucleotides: TGTGCCAGCAGCCGAGGACAGGCAATCGTAGAGACCCAGTACTTC.

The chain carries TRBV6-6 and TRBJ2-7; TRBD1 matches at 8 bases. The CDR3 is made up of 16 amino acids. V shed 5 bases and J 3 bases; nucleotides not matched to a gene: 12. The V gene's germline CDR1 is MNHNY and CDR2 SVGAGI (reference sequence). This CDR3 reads CASSPGDRLANYEQYF. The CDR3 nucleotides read TGTGCCAGCAGTCCTGGGGACAGGCTGGCCAACTACGAGCAGTACTTC.

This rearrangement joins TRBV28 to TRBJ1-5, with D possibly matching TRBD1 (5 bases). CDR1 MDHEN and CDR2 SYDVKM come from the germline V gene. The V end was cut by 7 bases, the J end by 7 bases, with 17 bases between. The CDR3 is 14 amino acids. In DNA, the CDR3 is TGTGCCAGCACGTGGGGGGAGGCTCGCCAGCCCCAGCATTTT. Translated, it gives CASTWGEARQPQHF.

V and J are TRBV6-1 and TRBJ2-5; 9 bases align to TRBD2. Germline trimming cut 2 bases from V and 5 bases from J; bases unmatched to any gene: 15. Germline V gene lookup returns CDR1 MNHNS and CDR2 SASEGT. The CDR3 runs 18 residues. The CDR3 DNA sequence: TGTGCCAGCAGTGAAAATCTTAGCGGGAGCGCCGTGCGGGAGACCCAGTACTTC. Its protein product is CASSENLSGSAVRETQYF.

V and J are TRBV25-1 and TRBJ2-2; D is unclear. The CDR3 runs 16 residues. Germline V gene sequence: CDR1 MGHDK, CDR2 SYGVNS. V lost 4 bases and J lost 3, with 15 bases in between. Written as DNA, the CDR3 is TGTGCCAGCAGTGGATCCCTCCGGGTTGACACCGGGGAGCTGTTTTTT. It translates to CASSGSLRVDTGELFF.

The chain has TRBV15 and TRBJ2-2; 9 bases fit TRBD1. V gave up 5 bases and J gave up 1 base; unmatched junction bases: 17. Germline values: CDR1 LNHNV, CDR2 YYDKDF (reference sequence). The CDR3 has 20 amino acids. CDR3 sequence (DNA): TGTGCCACCAGCCGCCCCGCCTGGGGGGGACAGGGTGGGAACACCGGGGAGCTGTTTTTT. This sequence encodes CATSRPAWGGQGGNTGELFF.

The CDR3 region has the DNA TGCGCCAGCAGCTTGGCGGGCAGGGGGCTTTCGGATGAGCAGTTCTTC. This translates into CASSLAGRGLSDEQFF. This chain connects TRBV5-1 to TRBJ2-1; 8 bases are shared with TRBD1. There are 16 residues in the CDR3. Germline values: CDR1 SGHRS, CDR2 YFSETQ. The V and J ends lost 0 bases and 8 bases, in that order; junction bases with no gene match: 10.

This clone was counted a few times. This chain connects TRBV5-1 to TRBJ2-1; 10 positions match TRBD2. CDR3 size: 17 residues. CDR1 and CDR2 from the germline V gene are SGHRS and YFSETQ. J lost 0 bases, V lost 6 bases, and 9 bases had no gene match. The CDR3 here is CASIPSGGLSSYNEQFF. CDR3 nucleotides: TGCGCCAGCATACCTAGCGGGGGTCTCAGCTCCTACAATGAGCAGTTCTTC.

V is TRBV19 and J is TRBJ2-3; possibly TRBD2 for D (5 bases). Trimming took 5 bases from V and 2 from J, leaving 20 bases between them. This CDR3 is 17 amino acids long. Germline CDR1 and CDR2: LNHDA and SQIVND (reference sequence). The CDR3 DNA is TGTGCCAGTAGTCTCGACGAGGGATATTCTACCACAGATACGCAGTATTTT. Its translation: CASSLDEGYSTTDTQYF.

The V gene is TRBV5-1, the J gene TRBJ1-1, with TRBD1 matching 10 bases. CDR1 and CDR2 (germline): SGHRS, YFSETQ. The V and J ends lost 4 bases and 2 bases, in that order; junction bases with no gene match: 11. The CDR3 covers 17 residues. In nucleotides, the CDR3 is TGCGCCAGCAGCCCGGGACAGGGGCGCGGGGGAAACACTGAAGCTTTCTTT. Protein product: CASSPGQGRGGNTEAFF.

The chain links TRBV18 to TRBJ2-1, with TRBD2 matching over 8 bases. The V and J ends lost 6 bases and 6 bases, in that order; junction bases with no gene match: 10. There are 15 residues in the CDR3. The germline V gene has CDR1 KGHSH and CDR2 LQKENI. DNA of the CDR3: TGTGCCAGCTCCGGTAGCGGGACCGGGGGCAATGAGCAGTTCTTC. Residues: CASSGSGTGGNEQFF.

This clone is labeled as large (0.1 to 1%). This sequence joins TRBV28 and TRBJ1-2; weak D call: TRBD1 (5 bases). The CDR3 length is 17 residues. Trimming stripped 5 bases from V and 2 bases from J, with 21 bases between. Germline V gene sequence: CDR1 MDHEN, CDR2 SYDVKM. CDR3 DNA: TGTGCCAGCAGTACTCGTCAACTAACACGGGGGAACTATGGCTACACCTTC. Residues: CASSTRQLTRGNYGYTF.

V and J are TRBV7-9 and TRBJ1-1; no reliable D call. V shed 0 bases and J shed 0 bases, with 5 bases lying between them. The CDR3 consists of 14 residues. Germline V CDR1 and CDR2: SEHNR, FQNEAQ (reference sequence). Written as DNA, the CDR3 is TGTGCCAGCAGCTTAGCCATCATGAACACTGAAGCTTTCTTT. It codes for CASSLAIMNTEAFF.

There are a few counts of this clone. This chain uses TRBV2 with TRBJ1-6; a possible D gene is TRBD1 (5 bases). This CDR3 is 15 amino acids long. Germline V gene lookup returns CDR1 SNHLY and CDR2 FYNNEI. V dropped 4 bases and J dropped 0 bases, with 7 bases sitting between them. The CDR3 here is CASSVGGSYNSPLHF. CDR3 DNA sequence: TGTGCCAGCAGTGTGGGGGGCTCCTATAATTCACCCCTCCACTTT.

Written as DNA, the CDR3 is TGTGCCAGCGTTGAAAGGGGCCGGAATTCACCCCTCCACTTT. Protein sequence: CASVERGRNSPLHF. The chain links TRBV6-1 to TRBJ1-6, with a weak D call TRBD1 (5 bases). The length of the CDR3 is 14 residues. Trimming took 8 bases from V and 7 from J, leaving 15 bases between them. Germline V gene sequence: CDR1 MNHNS, CDR2 SASEGT.

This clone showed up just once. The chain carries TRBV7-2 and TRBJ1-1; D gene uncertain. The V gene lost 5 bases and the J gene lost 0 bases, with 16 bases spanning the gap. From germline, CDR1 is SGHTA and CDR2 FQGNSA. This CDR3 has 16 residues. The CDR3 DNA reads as TGTGCCAGCAGCCCACCGCCACGAGGGTTGAACACTGAAGCTTTCTTT. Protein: CASSPPPRGLNTEAFF.

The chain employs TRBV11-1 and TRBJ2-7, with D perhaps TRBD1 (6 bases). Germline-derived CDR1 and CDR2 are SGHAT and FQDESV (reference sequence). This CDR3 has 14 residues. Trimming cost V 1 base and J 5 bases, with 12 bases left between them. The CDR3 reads CASSLGLGANEQYF. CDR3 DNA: TGTGCCAGCAGCTTAGGTCTGGGGGCGAACGAGCAGTACTTC.